One sample yielded the 27 T cell receptor beta chains listed below, sequenced in a study of immune evolution from preneoplasia to lung adenocarcinoma. Profiled with immunoSEQ multiplex PCR; TCRdb holds only in-frame clones, not every one. Of 4,000 to 5,000 clones in the sample, roughly 80% are singletons; the top ten hold approximately 11%. The sample comprised FFPE minimally invasive lung adenocarcinoma tissue. The source is a person between 65 and 79 years old with lung adenocarcinoma.

This clone was counted between two and nine times. V gene TRBV7-3 combines with J gene TRBJ2-5; D assignment may be TRBD1 or TRBD2 (7 bases each). CDR3 length equals 14 residues. The germline V gene encodes CDR1 SGHTA and CDR2 FQGTGA. V was trimmed by 5 bases and J by 5 bases, leaving 15 bases between them. Here the CDR3 reads CASSQGGRYETQYF. DNA of the CDR3: TGTGCCAGCAGCCAGGGGGGGAGGTATGAGACCCAGTACTTC. Full variable domain (outside the CDR3, taken from reference TRBV7-3 and TRBJ2-5): GAGVSQTPSNKVTEKGKYVELRCDPISGHTALYWYRQSLGQGPEFLIYFQGTGAADDSGLPNDRFFAVRPEGSVSTLKIQRTERGDSAVYLCASSQGGRYETQYFGPGTRLLVL.

As for this clone: One end of the junction does not line up with germline, which may come from a read error. This chain connects TRBV4-1 to TRBJ2-5, with TRBD1 matching over 7 bases. This CDR3 comprises 16 residues. The germline CDR1 and CDR2 sequences are MGHRA and YSYEKL. CDR3 sequence reads: CASSQDRAGGREIQYF. The CDR3 nucleotides are TGCGCCAGCAGCCAAGATCGGGCAGGGGGACGAGAGATCCAGTACTTC.

This clone has more than one count but fewer than ten. The chain has TRBV28 and TRBJ1-6; D not certain. The germline gives CDR1 MDHEN, CDR2 SYDVKM. Trimming removed 8 bases from V and 0 bases from J, with 5 bases in between. The CDR3 runs 13 residues. The DNA of the CDR3 is TGTGCCAGCCTGCGCTCCTATAATTCACCCCTCCACTTT. It is translated as CASLRSYNSPLHF.

The chain uses TRBV10-3 and TRBJ2-1, with TRBD1 matching 9 bases. The CDR3 is made up of 13 amino acids. Germline V CDR1 and CDR2: ENHRY, SYGVKD. V lost 0 bases, J lost 16 bases, and 7 bases stayed unmatched. DNA of the CDR3: TGTGCCATCAGTGAGTCAAAGGGACAGGGTAATTTCTTC. As protein: CAISESKGQGNFF.

The chain combines TRBV21-1 with TRBJ2-1; the table's D call, TRBD2, was not checked against the DNA. TRBV21-1 is a pseudogene segment. The CDR3 spans 18 residues. The CDR3 region is CASSKGSSGRSSYNEQFF. The DNA for the CDR3 is TGTGCCAGCAGCAAAGGTTCCAGCGGGAGGTCCTCCTACAATGAGCAGTTCTTC.

V gene TRBV30 combines with J gene TRBJ1-4, with 7 bases aligning to TRBD1. The CDR3 consists of 12 residues. With 4 bases clipped from V and 8 bases from J, the junction kept 4 bases outside the gene matches. Germline CDR1 and CDR2: GTSNPN and SVGIG (reference sequence). CDR3 DNA: TGTGCCTGGAAAGGGGGCGGGGAAAAACTGTTTTTT. As protein: CAWKGGGEKLFF.

By its share, this clone is large. The rearrangement uses TRBV14 and TRBJ2-7; D is perhaps TRBD1 (6 bases). Germline lookup yields CDR1 SGHDN and CDR2 FVKESK. V shed 1 base and J shed 6 bases, with 13 bases lying between them. CDR3 length: 14 amino acids. DNA for the CDR3: TGTGCCAGCAGCCAAGTGGGCACAGGGACCGAGCAGTACTTC. It yields the protein CASSQVGTGTEQYF.

This clone was seen only once. The genes are TRBV11-2 and TRBJ2-7; D possibly corresponds to TRBD1 (5 bases). Per germline, CDR1 SGHAT and CDR2 FQNNGV. The V end lost 2 bases, the J end lost 3 bases, and 8 bases lay between the germline ends. CDR3 length equals 13 residues. The chain's CDR3 is CASSLLQGYEQYF. The DNA of the CDR3 is TGTGCCAGCAGCTTACTCCAGGGCTACGAGCAGTACTTC.

In this sample, this clone turned up once. This CDR3 reads CATSSGVNTEAFF. The CDR3 DNA follows: TGTGCCACCAGTAGCGGGGTGAACACTGAAGCTTTCTTT. This chain uses TRBV9 with TRBJ1-1; D remains ambiguous. CDR3 length: 13 amino acids. From germline, CDR1 is SGDLS and CDR2 YYNGEE. Trimming left V 9 bases short and J 0 bases short, with 12 bases between.

This sequence joins TRBV5-6 and TRBJ1-2, with TRBD1 matching 7 bases. The CDR3 spans 13 residues. Germline V gene sequence: CDR1 SGHDT, CDR2 YYEEEE. The J segment lost 7 bases and the V segment lost 3 bases, leaving 6 bases of the junction unmatched. The CDR3 region is CASSWTGPGGYTF. The CDR3 DNA reads as TGTGCCAGCAGCTGGACAGGACCAGGTGGCTACACCTTC.

V gene TRBV5-4 combines with J gene TRBJ2-2; 8 nucleotides align to TRBD1. Germline CDR1 reads SGHNT; CDR2 reads YYREEE (reference sequence). This CDR3 contains 14 residues. Losses at the gene ends were 4 bases for V and 3 bases for J; bases not matched to a gene: 2. CDR3 region: CASSRGQDTGELFF. As DNA, the CDR3 is TGTGCCAGCAGCCGGGGACAGGACACCGGGGAGCTGTTTTTT.

J is TRBJ1-4 and V is TRBV7-2; 8 bases are shared with TRBD1. Losses at the gene ends were 5 bases for V and 5 bases for J; bases not matched to a gene: 7. CDR1 SGHTA and CDR2 FQGNSA come from the germline V gene. This CDR3 contains 15 residues. The CDR3 region is CASSPADRDNEKLFF. The CDR3 DNA is TGTGCCAGCAGCCCGGCGGACAGGGACAATGAAAAACTGTTTTTT. Using reference TRBV7-2 and TRBJ1-4 for the parts outside the CDR3, the full variable domain is GAGVSQSPSNKVTEKGKDVELRCDPISGHTALYWYRQSLGQGLEFLIYFQGNSAPDKSGLPSDRFSAERTGGSVSTLTIQRTQQEDSAVYLCASSPADRDNEKLFFGSGTQLSVL.

V usage is TRBV5-4 and J usage is TRBJ1-3; D is ambiguous. The germline CDR1 and CDR2 sequences are SGHNT and YYREEE (reference sequence). Trimming shortened V by 0 bases and J by 0 bases, and 10 bases separated the two germline ends. CDR3 size: 16 residues. This CDR3 is CASSLEESLSGNTIYF. In nucleotides, the CDR3 is TGTGCCAGCAGCTTGGAGGAGTCCCTCTCTGGAAACACCATATATTTT.

The chain employs TRBV7-9 and TRBJ1-1; TRBD1 agrees at 8 bases. The CDR3 runs to 13 residues. Germline CDR1 is SEHNR and CDR2 is FQNEAQ (reference sequence). The trim removed 8 bases at V and 5 bases at J, leaving 7 bases unmatched. CDR3 DNA sequence: TGTGCCAGCTTAGACAGGGGAGCGACTGAAGCTTTCTTT. It encodes CASLDRGATEAFF.

The chain couples TRBV10-3 to TRBJ1-2, with TRBD1 identical over 7 bases. The CDR3 length is 13 residues. V lost 10 bases and J lost 6; bases outside the gene matches: 11. CDR1 is ENHRY and CDR2 is SYGVKD in the germline V gene. The CDR3 sequence is CATLTRQGDGYTF. CDR3 bases: TGTGCCACCCTAACCAGACAGGGCGATGGCTACACCTTC.

The V and J genes are TRBV5-4 and TRBJ2-5; TRBD2 matches at 10 bases. Germline V lookup: CDR1 SGHNT, CDR2 YYREEE (reference sequence). Trimming took 3 bases from V and 5 from J; bases not matched to a gene: 4. CDR3 length: 14 amino acids. The CDR3 spells CASSSSGSGETQYF. DNA of the CDR3: TGTGCCAGCAGCTCTAGCGGGAGCGGGGAGACCCAGTACTTC.

The chain uses TRBV20-1 and TRBJ2-5, with D unclear. The V gene's germline CDR1 is DFQATT and CDR2 SNEGSKA (reference sequence). V lost 3 bases to trimming and J lost 5 bases, with 7 bases between them. The CDR3 is 11 amino acids. The CDR3, as DNA: TGCAGTGCTAGTTTGTCGGAGACCCAGTACTTC. This codes for CSASLSETQYF.

A few counts support this clone. This chain connects TRBV10-3 to TRBJ2-2; 8 nucleotides agree with TRBD2. This CDR3 region has 16 residues. CDR1 is ENHRY, CDR2 SYGVKD, per germline. The V gene end was trimmed by 6 bases and the J gene end by 1 base; junction bases not matched to a gene: 7. CDR3 residues: CAISPTGGLNTGELFF. CDR3 bases: TGTGCCATCAGCCCGACGGGGGGGCTGAACACCGGGGAGCTGTTTTTT.

This sequence joins TRBV29-1 and TRBJ2-7, with D perhaps matching TRBD2 (6 bases). The CDR3 contains 11 residues. Germline CDR1 reads SQVTM; CDR2 reads ANQGSEA. Trimming removed 7 bases at V and 5 bases at J, with 12 bases between. CDR3 DNA: TGCAGCGCCGAACGGGGGAACGAGCAGTACTTC. Encoded protein: CSAERGNEQYF.

This clone was picked up a small number of times. In DNA form, the CDR3 reads TGCGCCAGCAGCTTGGTGGGGGACCAAGAGACCCAGTACTTC. This gives the protein CASSLVGDQETQYF. The rearrangement links TRBV5-1 to TRBJ2-5; D tentatively fits TRBD1 or TRBD2 (5 bases each). The length of the CDR3 is 14 residues. V lost 0 bases, J lost 0 bases, and 6 bases lay in between. Germline V gives CDR1 SGHRS, CDR2 YFSETQ.

The chain couples TRBV5-4 to TRBJ2-3; possibly TRBD2 for D (6 bases). V lost 4 bases to trimming and J lost 1 base, with 16 bases between them. CDR3 length: 16 residues. Germline V gene lookup returns CDR1 SGHNT and CDR2 YYREEE (reference sequence). As DNA, the CDR3 is TGTGCCAGCAGCCCCGGAGGGGTAGGCGGCACAGATACGCAGTATTTT. Protein: CASSPGGVGGTDTQYF. The whole variable domain, filled in from reference TRBV5-4 and TRBJ2-3, reads ETGVTQSPTHLIKTRGQQVTLRCSSQSGHNTVSWYQQALGQGPQFIFQYYREEENGRGNFPPRFSGLQFPNYSSELNVNALELDDSALYLCASSPGGVGGTDTQYFGPGTRLTVL.

This rearrangement joins TRBV6-6 to TRBJ1-5, with D possibly TRBD1 on 5 matching bases. The CDR3 is 15 residues long. Trimming pared 0 bases from V and 4 bases from J, leaving 10 bases between. The germline gives CDR1 MNHNY, CDR2 SVGAGI (reference sequence). CDR3 region: CASSYSFRDNQPQHF. The CDR3 region has the DNA TGTGCCAGCAGTTACTCGTTCAGGGATAATCAGCCCCAGCATTTT.

V gene TRBV5-6 combines with J gene TRBJ1-2; 11 positions match TRBD1. After removal of 3 bases from V and 4 bases from J, the junction contained 2 bases not matched to a gene. The CDR3 spans 14 residues. Germline lookup yields CDR1 SGHDT and CDR2 YYEEEE. CDR3 residues: CASSSGTGGYGYTF. The CDR3 bases are TGTGCCAGCAGCTCCGGGACAGGGGGCTATGGCTACACCTTC.

The V call is TRBV6-1, the J call TRBJ2-7; weak D call: TRBD2 (5 bases). V was trimmed by 4 bases and J by 3 bases, leaving 16 bases between them. The CDR3 spans 15 residues. Germline CDR1 is MNHNS and CDR2 is SASEGT. CDR3 region: CASSVNSDPNYEQYF. Here the CDR3 DNA reads TGTGCCAGCAGTGTCAATAGCGATCCCAACTACGAGCAGTACTTC.

This clone was seen just once. The chain carries TRBV2 and TRBJ2-3, with 7 bases lining up with TRBD1. Germline loops: CDR1 SNHLY, CDR2 FYNNEI. The junction had 0 bases not matched to a gene; V was cut back by 5 bases and J by 1 base. This CDR3 has 13 amino acids. DNA of the CDR3: TGTGCCAGCAGTAGGGGGCGCACAGATACGCAGTATTTT. Translating gives CASSRGRTDTQYF.

The CDR3 loop reads CASSPGGLRQETQYF. CDR3 nucleotide sequence: TGTGCCAGCAGCCCGGGAGGGCTGCGCCAAGAGACCCAGTACTTC. The chain combines TRBV5-4 with TRBJ2-5, with 8 nucleotides matching TRBD2. After removal of 4 bases from V and 1 base from J, the junction contained 6 bases not matched to a gene. In germline, CDR1 is SGHNT, CDR2 YYREEE (reference sequence). The CDR3 runs to 15 residues.

The V gene is TRBV18, the J gene TRBJ2-1; D unclear. The V gene's germline CDR1 is KGHSH and CDR2 LQKENI. This CDR3 contains 16 residues. Deletions cut 4 bases from V and 0 bases from J, with 13 bases between. The CDR3 protein is CASSLTWTGSYNEQFF. CDR3 bases: TGTGCCAGCTCACTTACCTGGACGGGCTCCTACAATGAGCAGTTCTTC.